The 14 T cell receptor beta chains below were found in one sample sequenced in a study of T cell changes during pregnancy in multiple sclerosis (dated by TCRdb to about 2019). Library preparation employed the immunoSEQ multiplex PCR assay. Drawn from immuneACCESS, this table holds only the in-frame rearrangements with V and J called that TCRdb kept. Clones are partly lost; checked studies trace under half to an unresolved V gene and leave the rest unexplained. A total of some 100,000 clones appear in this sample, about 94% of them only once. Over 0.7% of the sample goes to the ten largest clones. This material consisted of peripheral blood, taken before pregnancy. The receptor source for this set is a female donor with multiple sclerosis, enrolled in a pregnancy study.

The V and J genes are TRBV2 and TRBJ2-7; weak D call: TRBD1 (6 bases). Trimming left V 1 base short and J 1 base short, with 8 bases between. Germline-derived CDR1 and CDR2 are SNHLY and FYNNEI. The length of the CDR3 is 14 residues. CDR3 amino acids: CASSEGQVSYEQYF. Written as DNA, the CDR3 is TGTGCCAGCAGTGAAGGACAGGTGTCCTACGAGCAGTACTTC. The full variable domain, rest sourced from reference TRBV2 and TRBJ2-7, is EPEVTQTPSHQVTQMGQEVILRCVPISNHLYFYWYRQILGQKVEFLVSFYNNEISEKSEIFDDQFSVERPDGSNFTLKIRSTKLEDSAMYFCASSEGQVSYEQYFGPGTRLTVT.

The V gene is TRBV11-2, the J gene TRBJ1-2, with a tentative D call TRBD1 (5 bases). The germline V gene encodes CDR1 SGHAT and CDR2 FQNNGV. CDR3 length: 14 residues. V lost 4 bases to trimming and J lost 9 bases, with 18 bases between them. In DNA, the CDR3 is TGTGCCAGCAGCTCTTCGGGGGGGGATTCGAGCTACACCTTC. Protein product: CASSSSGGDSSYTF.

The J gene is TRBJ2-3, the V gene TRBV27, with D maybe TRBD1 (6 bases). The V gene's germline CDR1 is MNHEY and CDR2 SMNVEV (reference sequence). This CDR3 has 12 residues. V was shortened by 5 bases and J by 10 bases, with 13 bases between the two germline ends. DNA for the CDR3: TGTGCCAGCAGTCCCCTAGGGACATCGCAGTATTTT. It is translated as CASSPLGTSQYF.

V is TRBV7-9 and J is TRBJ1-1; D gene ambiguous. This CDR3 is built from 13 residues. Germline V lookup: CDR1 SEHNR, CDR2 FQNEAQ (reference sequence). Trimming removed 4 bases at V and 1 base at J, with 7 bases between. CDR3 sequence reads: CASSSPGNTEAFF. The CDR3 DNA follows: TGTGCCAGCAGCTCACCAGGGAACACTGAAGCTTTCTTT.

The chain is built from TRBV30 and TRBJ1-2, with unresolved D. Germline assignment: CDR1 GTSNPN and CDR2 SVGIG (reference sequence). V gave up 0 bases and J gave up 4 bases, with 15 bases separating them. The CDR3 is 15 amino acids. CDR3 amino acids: CAWSVWEGSGYGYTF. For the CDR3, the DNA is TGTGCCTGGAGTGTTTGGGAGGGATCGGGCTATGGCTACACCTTC.

The CDR3 nucleotides read TGCGCCAGCAGCTTGGGACTAGCGGGAGCTGGGGCCAACGTCCTGACTTTC. It yields the protein CASSLGLAGAGANVLTF. The chain carries TRBV5-1 and TRBJ2-6; TRBD2 matches 12 bases. After removal of 0 bases from V and 2 bases from J, the junction contained 0 bases not matched to a gene. Per the germline V gene, CDR1 is SGHRS and CDR2 is YFSETQ. The CDR3 runs 17 residues.

The CDR3 region is CASSDDQTGTYEQYF. The CDR3 DNA sequence: TGTGCCAGCAGCGACGATCAGACAGGCACCTACGAGCAGTACTTC. The J gene is TRBJ2-7, the V gene TRBV6-5, with D maybe TRBD1 (6 bases). The V and J ends lost 6 bases and 2 bases respectively, with 17 bases between them. The CDR3 totals 15 residues. The V gene's germline CDR1 is MNHEY and CDR2 SVGAGI.

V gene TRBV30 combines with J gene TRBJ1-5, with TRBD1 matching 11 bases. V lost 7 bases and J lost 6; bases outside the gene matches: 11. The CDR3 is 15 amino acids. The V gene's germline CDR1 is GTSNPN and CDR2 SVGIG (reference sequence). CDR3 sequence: CAYRRTGGLGQPQHF. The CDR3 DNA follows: TGTGCCTACCGACGGACAGGGGGCTTGGGTCAGCCCCAGCATTTT.

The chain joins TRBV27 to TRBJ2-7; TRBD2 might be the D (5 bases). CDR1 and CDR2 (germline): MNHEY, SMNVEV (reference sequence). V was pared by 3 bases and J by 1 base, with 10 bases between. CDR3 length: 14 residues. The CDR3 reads CASSLRTPSYEQYF. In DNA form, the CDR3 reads TGTGCCAGCAGTTTGAGGACTCCTTCCTACGAGCAGTACTTC.

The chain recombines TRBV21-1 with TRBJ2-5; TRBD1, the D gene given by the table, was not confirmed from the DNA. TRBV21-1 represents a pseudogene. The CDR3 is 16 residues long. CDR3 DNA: TGTGCCAGCAGCAATTCATCAGGGGGCGCATTACAGACCCAGTACTTC. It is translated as CASSNSSGGALQTQYF.

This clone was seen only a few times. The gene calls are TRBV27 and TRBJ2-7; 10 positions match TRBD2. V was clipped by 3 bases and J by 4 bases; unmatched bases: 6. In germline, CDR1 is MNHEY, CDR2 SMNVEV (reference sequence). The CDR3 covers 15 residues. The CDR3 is CASSLRLAGVYEQYF. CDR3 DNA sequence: TGTGCCAGCAGTTTGAGGCTAGCGGGAGTGTACGAGCAGTACTTC.

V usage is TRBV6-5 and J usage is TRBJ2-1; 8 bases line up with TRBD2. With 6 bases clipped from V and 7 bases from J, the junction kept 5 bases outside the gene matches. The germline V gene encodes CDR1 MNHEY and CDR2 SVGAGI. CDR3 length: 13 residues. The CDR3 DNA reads TGTGCCAGCAGCGCTAGCGGGTTTAATGAGCAGTTCTTC. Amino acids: CASSASGFNEQFF.

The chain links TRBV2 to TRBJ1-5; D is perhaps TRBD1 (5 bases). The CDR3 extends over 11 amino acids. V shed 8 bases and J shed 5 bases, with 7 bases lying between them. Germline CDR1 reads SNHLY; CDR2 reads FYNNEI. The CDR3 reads CASGGDQPQHF. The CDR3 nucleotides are TGTGCCAGCGGGGGGGATCAGCCCCAGCATTTT.

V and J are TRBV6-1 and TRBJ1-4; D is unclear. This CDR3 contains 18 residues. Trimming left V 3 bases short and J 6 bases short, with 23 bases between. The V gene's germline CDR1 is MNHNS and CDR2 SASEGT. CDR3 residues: CASSDPRRAVRLDEKLFF. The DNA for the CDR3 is TGTGCCAGCAGTGACCCACGGCGGGCGGTTCGGTTAGATGAAAAACTGTTTTTT.